The rows below give T cell receptor beta chains drawn from one sample of a study of blood T cell repertoires in COVID-19. The data were produced by immunoSEQ multiplex PCR, yet TCRdb's version contains in-frame clones alone and is incomplete. The sample lists 200,000 to 300,000 clones, 83% occurring once. Sequencing used peripheral blood. Receptor source: a human donor in a cohort sampled during active COVID-19. The CDR3 runs from the conserved cysteine through the conserved F or W. D genes are given only for firm matches. Rows may omit the clone size; those that give it use once, few, many or a size class.

>TRBV25-1|TRBD2|-|TRBJ2-7
TGTGCCAGCAGTGACCCCCGGCGGGGGTTCCACGAGCAGTACTTC
CASSDPRRGFHEQYF
>TRBV29-1|-|-|TRBJ2-3
TGCAGCGTTGTCCCGGGGAGCACAGATACGCAGTATTTT
CSVVPGSTDTQYF
>TRBV19|-|-|TRBJ2-5
TGTGCCAGTAGTACCGATCTCAGACCGTCCCAGGGAGAGACCCAGTACTTC
CASSTDLRPSQGETQYF
>TRBV2|-|-|TRBJ2-3
TGTGCCAGCAGTGCCGGGCAGGGAAAGGGCACAGATACGCAGTATTTT
CASSAGQGKGTDTQYF
>TRBV6-6|-|-|TRBJ1-1
TGTGCCAGCAGTTACCCACAGGAAACTGAAGCTTTCTTT
CASSYPQETEAFF
>TRBV4-1|-|few|TRBJ1-5
TGCGCCAGCAGCCAAGATCCAGGGCGAGGCAATCAGCCCCAGCATTTT
CASSQDPGRGNQPQHF
>TRBV4-2|TRBD2|-|TRBJ2-7
TGTGCCAGCAGCCAAGTAACTAGCGGGAGAGGCTCCTACGAGCAGTACTTC
CASSQVTSGRGSYEQYF
>TRBV28|-|-|TRBJ1-5
TGTGCCAGCAGTGCCCCAGGAGACAGGAGGCATCAGCCCCAGCATTTT
CASSAPGDRRHQPQHF
>TRBV7-2|TRBD1|few|TRBJ1-5
TGTGCCAGCAGCTTACAGGGGGATCAGCCCCAGCATTTT
CASSLQGDQPQHF
>TRBV7-9|TRBD2|-|TRBJ2-3
TGTGCCAGCAGCGAGGGAGGGCTATCAAAATACACAGATACGCAGTATTTT
CASSEGGLSKYTDTQYF
>TRBV11-2|-|few|TRBJ2-7
TGTGCCAGCAGCTTACAGGGCTACGAGCAGTACTTC
CASSLQGYEQYF
>TRBV11-3|-|-|TRBJ2-1
TGTGCCAGCGCCCAAAGCGGAGCAAATGAGCAGTTCTTC
CASAQSGANEQFF
>TRBV6-4|-|-|TRBJ1-1
TGTGCCAGCAGTGAGTCCACGGGGTTTGAAGCTTTCTTT
CASSESTGFEAFF
>TRBV28|TRBD1|-|TRBJ2-1
TGTGCCAGCAGTTTATTGTTGGGACAGGGGCTGTACAATGAGCAGTTCTTC
CASSLLLGQGLYNEQFF
>TRBV5-6|TRBD2|-|TRBJ2-2
TGTGCCAGCAGCTCGACTAGCGGGTCGAACACCGGGGAGCTGTTTTTT
CASSSTSGSNTGELFF
>TRBV19|-|-|TRBJ1-2
TGTGCCAGTAGTTCCCGAGCCCCGGATGGCTACACCTTC
CASSSRAPDGYTF
>TRBV5-1|-|-|TRBJ2-7
TGCGCCAGCAGCCCCCGGGACACTGCCTACGAGCAGTACTTC
CASSPRDTAYEQYF
>TRBV6-5|-|-|TRBJ1-5
TGTGCCAGCAGTTCGTCTTATCCCCAGCCCCAGCATTTT
CASSSSYPQPQHF
>TRBV5-1|-|-|TRBJ2-5
TGCGCCAGCAGCTTATGGGGGGATCAAGAGACCCAGTACTTC
CASSLWGDQETQYF
>TRBV29-1|TRBD1|-|TRBJ2-7
TGCAGCGTCGGACCGCAGGGGGCGGACGAGCAGTACTTC
CSVGPQGADEQYF
>TRBV7-8|-|-|TRBJ1-4
TGTGCCAGCAGCGGGGGCGCGGTGACTAATGAAAAACTGTTTTTT
CASSGGAVTNEKLFF
>TRBV19|TRBD2|few|TRBJ2-1
TGTGCCAGTAGTATAGGGGGAGGGAATGAGCAGTTCTTC
CASSIGGGNEQFF
>TRBV9|-|-|TRBJ1-2
TGTGCCAGCAGGAGGACAGCAGGCTACACCTTC
CASRRTAGYTF
>TRBV5-1|-|-|TRBJ1-1
TGCGCCAGCAGACGACTTCAGACGAACACTGAAGCTTTCTTT
CASRRLQTNTEAFF
>TRBV6-5|TRBD2|-|TRBJ2-7
TGTGCCAGCAAAGCCGGGACTAGCAGAACCTACGAGCAGTACTTC
CASKAGTSRTYEQYF
>TRBV4-2|TRBD1|-|TRBJ1-1
TGTGCCAGCAGCTCCCGACAGGGGCTGAACACTGAAGCTTTCTTT
CASSSRQGLNTEAFF
>TRBV2|-|-|TRBJ1-3
TGTGCCAGCACTGACGGGGGGCTTGGAAACACCATATATTTT
CASTDGGLGNTIYF
>TRBV2|-|-|TRBJ2-1
TGTGCCAGCAACAGAGTGAATGAGCAGTTCTTC
CASNRVNEQFF
>TRBV10-1|TRBD2|few|TRBJ2-7
TGCGCCAGCAGTGACCCCAGCGGGAGCCTTCTGGACGAGCAGTACTTC
CASSDPSGSLLDEQYF
>TRBV30|-|-|TRBJ2-3
TGTGCCTGGTCCCCCGGGGGAGCAGATACGCAGTATTTT
CAWSPGGADTQYF
>TRBV7-3|-|-|TRBJ2-3
TGTGCCAGCAGCTTTGGGGAGTCGGATACGCAGTATTTT
CASSFGESDTQYF
>TRBV7-2|TRBD2|few|TRBJ2-1
TGTGCCAGCAGCCGCCTAATAGCGGGGAACAATGAGCAGTTCTTC
CASSRLIAGNNEQFF
>TRBV7-2|TRBD1|-|TRBJ2-5
TGTGCCAGCAGCCGGGACAGGGGTGAGCAGACCCAGTACTTC
CASSRDRGEQTQYF
>TRBV27|-|few|TRBJ2-7
TGTGCCAGCAGTACTCAGGGTCCCTACGAGCAGTACTTC
CASSTQGPYEQYF
>TRBV2|TRBD2|-|TRBJ2-5
TGTGCCAGCAGTGAGGGACTAGCGGGAGTGGGGCAAGAGACCCAGTACTTC
CASSEGLAGVGQETQYF
>TRBV19|TRBD1|-|TRBJ1-1
TGTGCCAGTACCGAGACAGGGAGTAATGAAGCTTTCTTT
CASTETGSNEAFF
>TRBV19|-|few|TRBJ1-2
TGTGCCAGTAGTATCCCACCATCGGGTGGCTACACCTTC
CASSIPPSGGYTF
>TRBV21-1|-|-|TRBJ1-1
TGTGCCAGCAGCAGACGACAGTCGAGTAACACTGAAGCTTTCTTT
CASSRRQSSNTEAFF
>TRBV7-9|-|few|TRBJ2-7
TGTGCCAGCAGCCGTCGACAGCGATCGTACGAGCAGTACTTC
CASSRRQRSYEQYF